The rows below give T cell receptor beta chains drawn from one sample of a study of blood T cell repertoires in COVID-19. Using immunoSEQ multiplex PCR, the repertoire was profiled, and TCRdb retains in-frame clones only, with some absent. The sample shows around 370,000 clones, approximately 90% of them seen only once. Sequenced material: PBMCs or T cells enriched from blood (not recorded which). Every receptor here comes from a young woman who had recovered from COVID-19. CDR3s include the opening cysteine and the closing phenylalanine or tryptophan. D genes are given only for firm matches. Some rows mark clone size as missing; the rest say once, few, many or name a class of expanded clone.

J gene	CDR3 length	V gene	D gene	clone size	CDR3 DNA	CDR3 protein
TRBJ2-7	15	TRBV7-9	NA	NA	TGTGCCAGCAGCTTAAAGTGGGACTTCTCCTACGAGCAGTACTTC	CASSLKWDFSYEQYF
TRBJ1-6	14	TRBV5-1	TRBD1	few	TGCGCCAGCAGCTCCGACAGGGCTCTTTCACCCCTCCACTTT	CASSSDRALSPLHF
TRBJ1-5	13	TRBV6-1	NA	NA	TGTGCCAGCAGTGAAGGGGTAGCGCAGCCCCAGCATTTT	CASSEGVAQPQHF
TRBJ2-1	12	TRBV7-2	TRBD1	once	TGTGCCAGCAGTTCATGGGACAGGGAGCAGTTCTTC	CASSSWDREQFF
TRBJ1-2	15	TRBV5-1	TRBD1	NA	TGCGCCAGCAGCCCGGGACAGGTCGAGGTCTATGGCTACACCTTC	CASSPGQVEVYGYTF
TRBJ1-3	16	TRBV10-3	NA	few	TGTGCCATCAGTGAGTCGCGACAGGCCTCTGGAAACACCATATATTTT	CAISESRQASGNTIYF
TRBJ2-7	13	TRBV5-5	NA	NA	TGTGCCAGCAGCTTGAAAAGGGGCCACGAGCAGTACTTC	CASSLKRGHEQYF
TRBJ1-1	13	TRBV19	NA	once	TGTGCCAGTAGTGGGCCGATGAACACTGAAGCTTTCTTT	CASSGPMNTEAFF
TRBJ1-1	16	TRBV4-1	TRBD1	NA	TGCGCCAGCAGCCAGGGGACAGGCAGTTTGATCACTGAAGCTTTCTTT	CASSQGTGSLITEAFF
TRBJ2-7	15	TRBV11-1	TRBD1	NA	TGTGCCAGCAGCTCGTGGGACAGGACCGAATACGAGCAGTACTTC	CASSSWDRTEYEQYF
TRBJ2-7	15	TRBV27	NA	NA	TGTGCCAGCAGTTTAAGGAGTAAAGGGGCCTACGAGCAGTACTTC	CASSLRSKGAYEQYF
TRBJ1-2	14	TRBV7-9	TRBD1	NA	TGTGCCAGCAGCCCCGGGACAGGAGACTATGGCTACACCTTC	CASSPGTGDYGYTF
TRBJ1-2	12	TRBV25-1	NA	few	TGTGCCAGCAGCCGCTCAGGCTATGGCTACACCTTC	CASSRSGYGYTF
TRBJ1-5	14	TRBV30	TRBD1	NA	TGTGCCTGGGCCTCAGGGGGCGGCAATCAGCCCCAGCATTTT	CAWASGGGNQPQHF
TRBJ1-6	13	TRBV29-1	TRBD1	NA	TGCAGCGTAGGGACAGGGGATTTGTCACCCCTCCACTTT	CSVGTGDLSPLHF
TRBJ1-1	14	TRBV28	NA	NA	TGTGCCAGCAGACGGTCAGGGTTAAACACTGAAGCTTTCTTT	CASRRSGLNTEAFF
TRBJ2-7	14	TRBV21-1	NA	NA	TGTGCCAGCAGCCCCAGACAGGGACCCTACGAGCAGTACTTC	CASSPRQGPYEQYF
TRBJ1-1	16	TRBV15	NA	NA	TGTGCCACCAGCCGTCCGGGATCTGGGCATAGCACTGAAGCTTTCTTT	CATSRPGSGHSTEAFF
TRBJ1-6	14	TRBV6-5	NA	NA	TGTGCCAGCATCCCGGGGGGCCTTAATTCACCCCTCCACTTT	CASIPGGLNSPLHF
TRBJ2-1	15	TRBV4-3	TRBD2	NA	TGCGCCAGCTCCCTAGCGGGGGGGCCTAGGAATGAGCAGTTCTTC	CASSLAGGPRNEQFF
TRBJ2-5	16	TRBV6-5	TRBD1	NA	TGTGCCAGCAGTTACCGACAGGGGTCCGGGTTTAAGACCCAGTACTTC	CASSYRQGSGFKTQYF
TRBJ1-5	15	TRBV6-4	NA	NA	TGTGCCAGCAGTGACCAGGGTAATAGCAATCAGCCCCAGCATTTT	CASSDQGNSNQPQHF
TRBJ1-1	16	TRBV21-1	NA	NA	TGTGCCAGCGGTCCGTACAGGGCCCAACTGAACACTGAAGCTTTCTTT	CASGPYRAQLNTEAFF
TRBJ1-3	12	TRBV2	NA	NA	TGTGCCAGCACGGGAGCTGGAAACACCATATATTTT	CASTGAGNTIYF
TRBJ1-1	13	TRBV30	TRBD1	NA	TGTGCCTGGCGGGACAGGGGGAACACTGAAGCTTTCTTT	CAWRDRGNTEAFF
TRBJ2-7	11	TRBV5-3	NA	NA	TGTGCCAGAAGCACCACAGGTGAGCAGTACTTC	CARSTTGEQYF
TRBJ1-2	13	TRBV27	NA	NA	TGTGCCAGCGGGAGACAGGCGGTCTATGGCTACACCTTC	CASGRQAVYGYTF
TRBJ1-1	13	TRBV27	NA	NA	TGTGCCAGCCACGTTCAAGCGAACACTGAAGCTTTCTTT	CASHVQANTEAFF
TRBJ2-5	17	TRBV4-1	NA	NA	TGCGCCAGCAGCCAAGATGTCGCGGGGAGCCCCCAAGAGACCCAGTACTTC	CASSQDVAGSPQETQYF
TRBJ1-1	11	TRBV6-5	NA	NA	TGTGCCAGCAGGGAGGGGACTGAAGCTTTCTTT	CASREGTEAFF
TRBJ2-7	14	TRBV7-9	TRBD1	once	TGTGCCAGCAGCCCGGGACAGGGGGTTTACGAGCAGTACTTC	CASSPGQGVYEQYF
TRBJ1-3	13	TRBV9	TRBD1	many	TGTGCCAGCAGCGGGACAGGTGGAAACACCATATATTTT	CASSGTGGNTIYF
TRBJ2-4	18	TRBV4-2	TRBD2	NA	TGTGCCAGCAGCCAAGATTTTACGGGAGGACTAGCCAAAAACATTCAGTACTTC	CASSQDFTGGLAKNIQYF
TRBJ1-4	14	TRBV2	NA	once	TGTGCCAGCAGTTTACAGGGTTTGGGTGAAAAACTGTTTTTT	CASSLQGLGEKLFF
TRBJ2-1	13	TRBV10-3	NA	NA	TGTGCCATCAGGGACAGAGTCAACAATGAGCAGTTCTTC	CAIRDRVNNEQFF
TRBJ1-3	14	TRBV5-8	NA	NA	TGTGCCAGCAGCTTCACATCCCTTGGAAACACCATATATTTT	CASSFTSLGNTIYF
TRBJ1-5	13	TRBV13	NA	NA	TGTGCCAGCAGCTCCCCCCTGAGCGTGCCCCAGCATTTT	CASSSPLSVPQHF
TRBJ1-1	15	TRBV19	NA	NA	TGTGCCAGTAGTATAGGCGAGGGGGTGAACACTGAAGCTTTCTTT	CASSIGEGVNTEAFF
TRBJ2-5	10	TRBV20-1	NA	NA	TGCAGTGCTCAACAAGAGACCCAGTACTTC	CSAQQETQYF
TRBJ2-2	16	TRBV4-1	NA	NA	TGCGCCAGCAGCCAAGATGGGACAACAAACACCGGGGAGCTGTTTTTT	CASSQDGTTNTGELFF
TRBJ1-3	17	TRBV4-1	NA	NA	TGCGCCAGCAGCCAAGGAAGGTTAACAGACTCTGGAAACACCATATATTTT	CASSQGRLTDSGNTIYF
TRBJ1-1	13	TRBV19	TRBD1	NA	TGTGCCAGCAACTTACAGGGGTACACTGAAGCTTTCTTT	CASNLQGYTEAFF
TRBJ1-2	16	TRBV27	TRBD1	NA	TGTGCCAGCAGTTTAGGGACAGGGGGGGCGAACTATGGCTACACCTTC	CASSLGTGGANYGYTF
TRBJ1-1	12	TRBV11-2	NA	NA	TGTGCCAGCAGCCCCGTGAGAAAAAAAGCTTTCTTT	CASSPVRKKAFF
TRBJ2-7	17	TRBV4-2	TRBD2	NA	TGTGCCAGCAGCCAAGGTTGGTGGCGGGGGGATTTTTACGAGCAGTACTTC	CASSQGWWRGDFYEQYF
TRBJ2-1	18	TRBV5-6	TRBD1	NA	TGTGCCAGCAGCTTACTAGGGAAAGGCAGGGGGCATCTTAATGAGCAGTTCTTC	CASSLLGKGRGHLNEQFF
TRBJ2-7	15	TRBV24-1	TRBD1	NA	TGTGCCACCAGTGACCGGACAGGGGGAGTCCACGAGCAGTACTTC	CATSDRTGGVHEQYF
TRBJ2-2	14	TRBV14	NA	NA	TGTGCCAGCAGCCAACTGGCGGGGTCCGGGGAGCTGTTTTTT	CASSQLAGSGELFF
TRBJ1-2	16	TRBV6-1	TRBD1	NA	TGTGCCAGCAGTGCCTCAACGGGACAGGGCTACTATGGCTACACCTTC	CASSASTGQGYYGYTF
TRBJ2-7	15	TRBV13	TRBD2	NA	TGTGCCAGCAGCGTGTCTGGCGGGGGAAACTACGAGCAGTACTTC	CASSVSGGGNYEQYF
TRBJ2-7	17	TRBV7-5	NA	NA	TGTGCCAGAAGCCTACAAGGGACTAGCGGGGCGGTCTACGAGCAGTACTTC	CARSLQGTSGAVYEQYF
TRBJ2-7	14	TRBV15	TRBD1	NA	TGTGCCACCAGCGGGACAGGGGGATCCTACGAGCAGTACTTC	CATSGTGGSYEQYF
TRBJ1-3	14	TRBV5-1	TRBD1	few	TGCGCCAGCAGCTTGGGACAGGGGGGAAACACCATATATTTT	CASSLGQGGNTIYF
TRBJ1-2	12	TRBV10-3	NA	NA	TGTGCCATCAGTGATGAGGGATCTGGCTACACCTTC	CAISDEGSGYTF
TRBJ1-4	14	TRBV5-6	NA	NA	TGTGCCAGCAGCTTGCAGGGCCCTAATGAAAAACTGTTTTTT	CASSLQGPNEKLFF
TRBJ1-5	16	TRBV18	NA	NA	TGTGCCAGCTCACAGACAGGAGTTTATAGCAATCAGCCCCAGCATTTT	CASSQTGVYSNQPQHF
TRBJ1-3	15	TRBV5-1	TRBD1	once	TGCGCCAGCAGCTCCGACAGGGCCACTGGAAACACCATATATTTT	CASSSDRATGNTIYF